This T cell receptor beta chain was captured in a study of cytomegalovirus exposure and HLA in healthy donors. Turning to the study itself: Out of about 179 million T cells, an earlier analysis found around 120 million unique TCR beta sequences in total.

As regards this clone: Its antigen is undetermined.

Whole-study results and caveats: Most of the CMV-associated TCR beta chains (in a later analysis) appeared to be HLA-restricted. Among TCR beta chains, those listed as cytomegalovirus-associated numbered roughly 150.

Unrecorded immune exposures were likely, despite nominal health at sampling. PCR involved 60 Vbeta and 13 Jbeta primers. Data came from immunoSEQ multiplex PCR; TCRdb stores just in-frame clones and leaves some out. The sample totals around 74,000 clones. The CDR3 totals 13 residues. Trimming removed 4 bases from V and 11 bases from J; junction bases left unmatched: 10. Germline V CDR1 and CDR2: MNHNS, SASEGT. This TCR was recovered from a man in his forties or fifties in good health and CMV-seropositive. The rearrangement links TRBV6-1 to TRBJ1-1, with 7 bases identical to TRBD1. Specimen: PBMCs. CDR3 sequence (DNA): TGTGCCAGCAGTGCAGACCTGACAGGGTTGGCTTTCTTT. This translates into CASSADLTGLAFF.